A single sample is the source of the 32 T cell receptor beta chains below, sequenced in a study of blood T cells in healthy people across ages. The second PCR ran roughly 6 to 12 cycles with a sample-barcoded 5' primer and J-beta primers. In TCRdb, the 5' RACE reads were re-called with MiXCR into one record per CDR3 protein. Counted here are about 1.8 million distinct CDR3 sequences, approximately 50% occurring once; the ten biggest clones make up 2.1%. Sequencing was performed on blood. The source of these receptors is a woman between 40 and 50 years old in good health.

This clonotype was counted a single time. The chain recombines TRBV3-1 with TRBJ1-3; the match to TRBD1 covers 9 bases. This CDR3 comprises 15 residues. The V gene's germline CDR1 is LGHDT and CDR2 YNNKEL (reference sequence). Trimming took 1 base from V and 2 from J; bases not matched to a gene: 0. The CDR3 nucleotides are TGTGCCAGCAGCCAAGGGGACAGGGCTGGAAACACCATATATTTT. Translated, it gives CASSQGDRAGNTIYF. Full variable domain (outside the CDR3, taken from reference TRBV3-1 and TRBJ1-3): DTAVSQTPKYLVTQMGNDKSIKCEQNLGHDTMYWYKQDSKKFLKIMFSYNNKELIINETVPNRFSPKSPDKAHLNLHINSLELGDSAVYFCASSQGDRAGNTIYFGEGSWLTVV.

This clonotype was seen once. CDR3 coding DNA: TGTGCCAGCGCGCCCGCGGGGACAGGTGCCTACGAGCAGTACTTC. This codes for CASAPAGTGAYEQYF. The chain links TRBV28 to TRBJ2-5; 8 positions match TRBD1. The better agreement between TRBJ2-7 and the DNA end casts doubt on the J call. CDR1 MDHEN and CDR2 SYDVKM come from the germline V gene. The CDR3 has 15 amino acids.

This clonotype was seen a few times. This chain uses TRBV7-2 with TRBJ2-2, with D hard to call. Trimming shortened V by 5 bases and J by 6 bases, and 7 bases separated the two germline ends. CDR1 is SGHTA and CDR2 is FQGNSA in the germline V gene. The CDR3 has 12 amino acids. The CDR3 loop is CASSLSAGELFF. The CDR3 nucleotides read TGTGCCAGCAGCCTGAGCGCCGGGGAGCTGTTTTTT.

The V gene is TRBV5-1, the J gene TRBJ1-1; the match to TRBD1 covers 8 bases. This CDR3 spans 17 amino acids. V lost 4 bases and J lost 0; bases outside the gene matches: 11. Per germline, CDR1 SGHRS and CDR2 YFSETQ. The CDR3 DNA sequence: TGCGCCAGCAGCCGGGGGGACAGGCTCTTAATGAACACTGAAGCTTTCTTT. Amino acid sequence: CASSRGDRLLMNTEAFF.

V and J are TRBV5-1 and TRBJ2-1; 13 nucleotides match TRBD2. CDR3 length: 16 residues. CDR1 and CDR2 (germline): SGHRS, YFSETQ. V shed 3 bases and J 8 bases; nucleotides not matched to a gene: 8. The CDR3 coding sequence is TGCGCCAGCAGCTCAGGACTAGCGGGGGTAGGCGATGAGCAGTTCTTC. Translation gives CASSSGLAGVGDEQFF.

CDR3 residues: CASSYVHREETQYF. In nucleotides, the CDR3 is TGTGCCAGCAGCTACGTGCACAGGGAAGAGACCCAGTACTTC. The rearrangement links TRBV5-6 to TRBJ2-5; perhaps TRBD1 as D (6 bases). From germline, CDR1 is SGHDT and CDR2 YYEEEE. Trimming removed 3 bases from V and 3 bases from J, with 12 bases in between. CDR3 length: 14 amino acids.

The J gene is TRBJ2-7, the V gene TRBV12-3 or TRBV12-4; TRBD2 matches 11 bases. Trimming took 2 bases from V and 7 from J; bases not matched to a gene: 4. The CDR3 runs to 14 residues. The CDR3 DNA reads TGTGCCAGCAGTTTATATAGCGGGGGGGCGGAGCAGTACTTC. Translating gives CASSLYSGGAEQYF.

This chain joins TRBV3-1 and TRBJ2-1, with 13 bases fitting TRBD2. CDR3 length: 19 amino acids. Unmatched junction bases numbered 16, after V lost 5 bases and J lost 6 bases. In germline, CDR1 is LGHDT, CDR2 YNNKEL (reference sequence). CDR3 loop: CASSSSSGTSGILPNEQFF. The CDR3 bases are TGTGCCAGCAGCAGCAGTTCCGGGACTAGCGGGATTCTTCCCAATGAGCAGTTCTTC.

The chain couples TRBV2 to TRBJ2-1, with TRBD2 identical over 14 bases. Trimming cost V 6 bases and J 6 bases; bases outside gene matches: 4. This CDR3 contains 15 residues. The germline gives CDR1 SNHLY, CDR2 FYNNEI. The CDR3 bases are TGTGCCAGCAGCAGGGGACTAGCGGGGGCCAATGAGCAGTTCTTC. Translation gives CASSRGLAGANEQFF.

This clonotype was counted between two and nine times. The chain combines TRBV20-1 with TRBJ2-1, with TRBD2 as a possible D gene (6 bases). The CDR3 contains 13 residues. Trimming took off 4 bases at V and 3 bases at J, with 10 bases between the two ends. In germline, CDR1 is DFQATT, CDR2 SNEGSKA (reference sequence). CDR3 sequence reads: CSAIREYYNEQFF. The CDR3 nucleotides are TGCAGTGCTATCCGGGAGTACTACAATGAGCAGTTCTTC.

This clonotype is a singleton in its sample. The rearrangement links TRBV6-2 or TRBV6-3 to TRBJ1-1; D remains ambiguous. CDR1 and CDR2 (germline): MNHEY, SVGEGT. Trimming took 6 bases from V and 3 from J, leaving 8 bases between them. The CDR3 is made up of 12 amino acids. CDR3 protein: CASRREYTEAFF. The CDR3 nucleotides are TGTGCCAGCAGACGGGAGTACACTGAAGCTTTCTTT.

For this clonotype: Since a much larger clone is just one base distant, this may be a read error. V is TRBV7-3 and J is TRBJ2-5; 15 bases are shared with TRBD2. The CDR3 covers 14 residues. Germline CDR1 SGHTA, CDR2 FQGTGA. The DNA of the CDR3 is TGTGCCGGCAGCGCGGGACTAGCGGGGGGCCCCCAGTACTTC. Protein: CAGSAGLAGGPQYF.

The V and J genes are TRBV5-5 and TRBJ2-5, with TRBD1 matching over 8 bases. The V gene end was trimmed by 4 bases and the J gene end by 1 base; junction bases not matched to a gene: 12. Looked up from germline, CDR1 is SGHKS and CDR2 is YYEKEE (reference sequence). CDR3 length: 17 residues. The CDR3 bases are TGTGCCAGCAGCATGCGCCCCGGGACAGGTACCCAAGAGACCCAGTACTTC. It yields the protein CASSMRPGTGTQETQYF.

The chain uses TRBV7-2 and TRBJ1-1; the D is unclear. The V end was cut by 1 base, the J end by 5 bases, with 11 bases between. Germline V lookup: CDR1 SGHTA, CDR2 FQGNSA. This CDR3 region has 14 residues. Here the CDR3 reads CASSLVFPLTEAFF. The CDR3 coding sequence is TGTGCCAGCAGCTTAGTCTTCCCCCTGACTGAAGCTTTCTTT.

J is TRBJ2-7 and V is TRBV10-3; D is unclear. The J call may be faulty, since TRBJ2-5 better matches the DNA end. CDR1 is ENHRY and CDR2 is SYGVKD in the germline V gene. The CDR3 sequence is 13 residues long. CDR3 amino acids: CAISRQQRETQYF. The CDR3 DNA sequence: TGTGCCATCAGTAGGCAGCAACGAGAGACCCAGTACTTC.

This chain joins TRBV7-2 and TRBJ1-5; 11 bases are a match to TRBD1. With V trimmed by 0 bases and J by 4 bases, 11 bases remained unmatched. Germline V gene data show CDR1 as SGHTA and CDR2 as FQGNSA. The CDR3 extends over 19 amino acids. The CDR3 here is CASSLANARRDRGNQPQHF. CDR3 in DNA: TGTGCCAGCAGCTTAGCGAACGCCCGACGGGACAGGGGGAATCAGCCCCAGCATTTT. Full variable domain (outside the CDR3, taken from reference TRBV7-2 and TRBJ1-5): GAGVSQSPSNKVTEKGKDVELRCDPISGHTALYWYRQSLGQGLEFLIYFQGNSAPDKSGLPSDRFSAERTGGSVSTLTIQRTQQEDSAVYLCASSLANARRDRGNQPQHFGDGTRLSIL.

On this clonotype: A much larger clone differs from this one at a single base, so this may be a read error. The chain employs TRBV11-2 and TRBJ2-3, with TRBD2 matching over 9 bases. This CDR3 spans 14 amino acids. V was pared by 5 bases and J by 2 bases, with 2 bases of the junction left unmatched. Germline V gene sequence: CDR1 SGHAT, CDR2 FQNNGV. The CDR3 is CASSPSGDTDTQYF. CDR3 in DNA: TGTGCCAGCAGCCCTAGCGGGGACACAGATACGCAGTATTTT.

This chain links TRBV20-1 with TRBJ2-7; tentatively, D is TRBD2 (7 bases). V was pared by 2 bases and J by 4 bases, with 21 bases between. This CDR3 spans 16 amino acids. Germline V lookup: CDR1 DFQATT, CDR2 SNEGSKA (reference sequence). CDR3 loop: CSARHREGGPLYEQYF. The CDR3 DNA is TGCAGTGCTAGACACAGGGAGGGGGGCCCGCTATACGAGCAGTACTTC.

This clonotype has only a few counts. The CDR3 here is CSASESDRDGYEQYF. CDR3 coding DNA: TGCAGTGCTAGCGAATCGGACAGGGACGGCTACGAGCAGTACTTC. The chain employs TRBV20-1 and TRBJ2-7, with 8 bases lining up with TRBD1. The CDR3 runs to 15 residues. Looked up from germline, CDR1 is DFQATT and CDR2 is SNEGSKA (reference sequence). Unmatched junction bases numbered 10, after V lost 3 bases and J lost 3 bases.

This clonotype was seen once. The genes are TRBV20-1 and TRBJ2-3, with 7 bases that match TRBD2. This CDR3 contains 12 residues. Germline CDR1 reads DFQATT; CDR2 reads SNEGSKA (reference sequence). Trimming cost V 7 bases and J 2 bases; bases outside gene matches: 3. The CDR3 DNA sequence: TGCAGTGGGCAGCGGGACACAGATACGCAGTATTTT. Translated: CSGQRDTDTQYF.

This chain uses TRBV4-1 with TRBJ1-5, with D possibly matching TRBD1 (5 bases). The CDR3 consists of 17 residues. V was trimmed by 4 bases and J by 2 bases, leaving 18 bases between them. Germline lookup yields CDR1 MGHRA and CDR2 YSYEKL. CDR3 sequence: CASSPQEDWVGNQPQHF. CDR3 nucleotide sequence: TGCGCCAGCAGCCCACAGGAAGATTGGGTTGGCAATCAGCCCCAGCATTTT.

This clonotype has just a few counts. The CDR3 here is CASSQELSASGGIRTDTQYF. CDR3 nucleotide sequence: TGTGCCAGCAGCCAAGAATTGTCCGCTAGCGGGGGGATAAGGACAGATACGCAGTATTTT. The chain carries TRBV4-2 and TRBJ2-3; 11 nucleotides match TRBD2. Trimming at V came to 0 bases and at J to 3 bases, leaving 14 bases not matched to a gene. Germline V gene sequence: CDR1 LGHNA, CDR2 YNFKEQ. The CDR3 is made up of 20 amino acids.

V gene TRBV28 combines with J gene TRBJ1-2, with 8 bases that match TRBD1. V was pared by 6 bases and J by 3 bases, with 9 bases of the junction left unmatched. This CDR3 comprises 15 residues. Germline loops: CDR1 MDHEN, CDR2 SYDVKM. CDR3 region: CASSSTGALHYGYTF. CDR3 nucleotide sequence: TGTGCCAGCAGCTCGACAGGGGCGCTCCACTATGGCTACACCTTC.

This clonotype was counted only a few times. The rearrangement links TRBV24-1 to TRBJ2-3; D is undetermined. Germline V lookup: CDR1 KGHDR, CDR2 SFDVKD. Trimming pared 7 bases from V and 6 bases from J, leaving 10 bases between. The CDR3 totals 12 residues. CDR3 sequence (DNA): TGTGCCACCAGGGGTATCGCGGATACGCAGTATTTT. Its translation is CATRGIADTQYF.

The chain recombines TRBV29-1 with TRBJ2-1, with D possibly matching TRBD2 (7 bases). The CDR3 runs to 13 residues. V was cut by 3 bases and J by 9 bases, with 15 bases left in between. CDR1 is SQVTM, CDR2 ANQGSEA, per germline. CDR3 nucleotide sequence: TGCAGCGTTGATGCGGGGGCCAACACTGAGCAGTTCTTC. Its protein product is CSVDAGANTEQFF.

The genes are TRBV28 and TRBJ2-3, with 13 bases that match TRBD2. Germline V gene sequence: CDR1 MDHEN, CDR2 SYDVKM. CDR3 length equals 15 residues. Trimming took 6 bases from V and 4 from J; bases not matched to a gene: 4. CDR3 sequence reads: CASRPGLAGPDTQYF. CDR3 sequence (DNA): TGTGCCAGCAGACCGGGACTAGCGGGGCCAGATACGCAGTATTTT.

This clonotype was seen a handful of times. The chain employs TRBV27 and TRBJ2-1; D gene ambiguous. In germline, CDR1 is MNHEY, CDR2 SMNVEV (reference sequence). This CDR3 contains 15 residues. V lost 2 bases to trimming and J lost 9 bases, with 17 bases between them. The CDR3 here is CASSLGPSPVGEQFF. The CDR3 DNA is TGTGCCAGCAGTTTAGGGCCTTCCCCGGTCGGTGAGCAGTTCTTC.

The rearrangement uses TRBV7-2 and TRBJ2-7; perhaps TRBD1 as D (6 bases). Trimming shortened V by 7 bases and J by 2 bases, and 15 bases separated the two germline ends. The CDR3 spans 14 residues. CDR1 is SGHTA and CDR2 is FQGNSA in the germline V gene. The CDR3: CASTPVGGPYEQYF. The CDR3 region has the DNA TGTGCCAGCACCCCTGTTGGGGGCCCCTACGAGCAGTACTTC.

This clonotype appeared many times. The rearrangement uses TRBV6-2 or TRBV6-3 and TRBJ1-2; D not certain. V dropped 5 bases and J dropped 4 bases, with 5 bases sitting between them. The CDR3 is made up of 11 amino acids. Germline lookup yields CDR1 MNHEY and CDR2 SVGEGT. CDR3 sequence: CASSRAYGYTF. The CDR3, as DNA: TGTGCCAGCAGTCGTGCCTATGGCTACACCTTC.

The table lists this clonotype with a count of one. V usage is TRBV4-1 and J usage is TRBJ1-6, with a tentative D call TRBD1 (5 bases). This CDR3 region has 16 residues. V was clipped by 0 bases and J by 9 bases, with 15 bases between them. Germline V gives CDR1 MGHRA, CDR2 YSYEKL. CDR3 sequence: CASSQDRSRVSSPLHF. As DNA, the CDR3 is TGCGCCAGCAGCCAAGATCGGAGCAGGGTCAGTTCACCCCTCCACTTT.

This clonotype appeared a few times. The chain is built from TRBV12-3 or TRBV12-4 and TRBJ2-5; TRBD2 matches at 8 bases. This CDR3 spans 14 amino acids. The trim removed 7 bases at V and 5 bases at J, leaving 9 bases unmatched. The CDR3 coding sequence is TGTGCCAGCAACCCGGGGGGGATAAGGGAGACCCAGTACTTC. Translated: CASNPGGIRETQYF.

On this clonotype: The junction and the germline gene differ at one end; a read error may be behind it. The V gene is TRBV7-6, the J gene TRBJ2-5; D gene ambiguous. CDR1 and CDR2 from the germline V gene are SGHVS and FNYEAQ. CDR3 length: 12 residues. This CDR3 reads CACSLQLGYQYF. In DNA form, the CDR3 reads TGTGCCTGCAGCTTACAACTGGGATATCAGTACTTC.